The rows below give T cell receptor beta chains drawn from one sample of a study of blood T cell repertoires in COVID-19. This table comes from immunoSEQ multiplex PCR, and its TCRdb copy is limited to in-frame clones, with some not included. The repertoire has 200,000 to 250,000 clones, 85% to 90% of them found once; the top ten carry around 1.5%. The sequencing sample was made of peripheral blood. The source of these receptors is a man between 18 and 35 years old with active or convalescent COVID-19. Each CDR3 is given with its conserved first and last residue. Each record gives: D gene, clone size, J gene, V gene, CDR3 DNA, CDR3 protein. The D gene is left open where the match is weak. Where a row states a size, it is once, few, many or the class of an expanded clone; other rows omit it.

NA NA TRBJ2-2 TRBV11-2 TGTGCCAGCAGCTTAACATCCGGGAGTCGCTCCGGGGAGCTGTTTTTT CASSLTSGSRSGELFF
TRBD1 once TRBJ1-1 TRBV19 TGTGCCAGTAGAGTATTCTCAACCGGGACAGGGGGAAGGATCACTGAAGCTTTCTTT CASRVFSTGTGGRITEAFF
NA NA TRBJ1-2 TRBV5-4 TGTGCCAGCAGCCCAAGGTTTGGGGGGGCAGTTGGCTACACCTTC CASSPRFGGAVGYTF
NA NA TRBJ2-7 TRBV10-1 TGCGCCAGCAGTCCCAGCGCCTACGAGCAGTACTTC CASSPSAYEQYF
NA NA TRBJ2-2 TRBV9 TGTGCCAGCAGACTAGTCGCCGACACCGGGGAGCTGTTTTTT CASRLVADTGELFF
NA NA TRBJ1-5 TRBV12-5 TGTGCTAGTGGTTTGGTAATCGGGGAAAGCAATCAGCCCCAGCATTTT CASGLVIGESNQPQHF
TRBD2 NA TRBJ2-7 TRBV11-2 TGTGCCAGCACCGGGGGACTAGCGGGTTTTTACTTC CASTGGLAGFYF
NA NA TRBJ2-2 TRBV14 TGTGCCAGCAGCCAAGGCACCGGCACCGGGGAGCTGTTTTTT CASSQGTGTGELFF
TRBD1 NA TRBJ1-2 TRBV2 TGTGCCAGCAGTGACAGAACCGGGACAGGGGGTCTTGGCTACACCTTC CASSDRTGTGGLGYTF
NA NA TRBJ1-3 TRBV11-2 TGTGCCAGCAGCCTGGGGCGAGGCGCCCACGACCCTGGAAACACCATATATTTT CASSLGRGAHDPGNTIYF
NA NA TRBJ2-3 TRBV7-2 TGTGCCAGCAGCCGGGACTGGAGGGATACGCAGTATTTT CASSRDWRDTQYF
TRBD2 few TRBJ2-2 TRBV7-9 TGTGCCAGCAGGAGAGCGGGAGGGCCTGCGAACACCGGGGAGCTGTTTTTT CASRRAGGPANTGELFF
NA NA TRBJ2-7 TRBV7-6 TGTGCCAGCAGCTTAGCCTTTGGAGGATGGAACGAGCAGTACTTC CASSLAFGGWNEQYF
NA NA TRBJ1-1 TRBV11-1 TGTGCCAGCAGCTTAAGGAGGGGAGACACTGAAGCTTTCTTT CASSLRRGDTEAFF
TRBD2 NA TRBJ2-1 TRBV11-3 TGTGCCAGCAGCCCCGGGACTAGCGGGCGTGATGAGCAGTTCTTC CASSPGTSGRDEQFF
NA NA TRBJ1-5 TRBV5-1 TGCGCCAGCAGACTCTCACCGGAGGATAGCAATCAGCCCCAGCATTTT CASRLSPEDSNQPQHF
TRBD1 NA TRBJ2-2 TRBV10-3 TGTGCCATCAGCCGACAGGGGATAAACACCGGGGAGCTGTTTTTT CAISRQGINTGELFF
TRBD2 NA TRBJ2-7 TRBV7-2 TGTGCCAGCAGCTTAGGCTGGGGAGGGCTCTACGAGCAGTACTTC CASSLGWGGLYEQYF
TRBD2 NA TRBJ2-1 TRBV7-7 TGTGCTAGCAGCTTACATTCCCGGACTAGTCTTAATGAGCAGTTCTTC CASSLHSRTSLNEQFF
TRBD2 NA TRBJ2-7 TRBV19 TGTGCCAGTAGCCTAGCGGGGGGAAGCTCCTACGAGCAGTACTTC CASSLAGGSSYEQYF
TRBD1 NA TRBJ1-3 TRBV11-2 TGTGCCAGCAGCCCACCTCAGGGGGTAACTGGAAACACCATATATTTT CASSPPQGVTGNTIYF
NA NA TRBJ2-7 TRBV14 TGTGCCAGCAGTCTTAGGACAGCCTCCTACGAGCAGTACTTC CASSLRTASYEQYF
TRBD2 NA TRBJ2-1 TRBV9 TGTGCCAGCAGCGTAGATCCTAGCGGGAGAAGGTCCTACAATGAGCAGTTCTTC CASSVDPSGRRSYNEQFF
TRBD1 NA TRBJ1-2 TRBV5-5 TGTGCCAGCAGCAGGGGACAGCCGACGAATGGCTACACCTTC CASSRGQPTNGYTF
TRBD1 NA TRBJ1-3 TRBV7-9 TGTGCCAGCAGCTCATGGGACAGGGCGGGTGGAAACACCATATATTTT CASSSWDRAGGNTIYF
NA once TRBJ1-3 TRBV5-6 TGTGCCAGCAGTTTGACTACCGATAACACCATATATTTT CASSLTTDNTIYF
TRBD1 once TRBJ2-3 TRBV9 TGTGCCAGCAGCATCGACAGGGGGCGACAAGATACGCAGTATTTT CASSIDRGRQDTQYF
NA NA TRBJ1-1 TRBV29-1 TGCAGCGTTGAGCGTCCCACTGAAGCTTTCTTT CSVERPTEAFF
NA NA TRBJ1-6 TRBV5-4 TGTGCCAGCAAAATAGGGGGTATCTATAATTCACCCCTCCACTTT CASKIGGIYNSPLHF
TRBD2 NA TRBJ2-7 TRBV5-1 TGCGCCAGCAGCCGACTTGGGGTAGCGGGGTCCTACGAGCAGTACTTC CASSRLGVAGSYEQYF
NA NA TRBJ1-1 TRBV27 TGTGCCAGCAGTTTCGGGGGTGGGTGGCGAGTCTTT CASSFGGGWRVF
NA NA TRBJ1-1 TRBV7-2 TGTGCCAGCACCGCGACAGTGCTGAACACTGAAGCTTTCTTT CASTATVLNTEAFF
NA NA TRBJ2-2 TRBV2 TGTGCCAGCAGTGAAATAGCGGTACAAACCGGGGAGCTGTTTTTT CASSEIAVQTGELFF
NA NA TRBJ1-5 TRBV19 TGTGCCAGCCGAGATCAGAGACTTAGCAATCAGCCCCAGCATTTT CASRDQRLSNQPQHF
NA NA TRBJ1-1 TRBV5-1 TGCGCCAGCAGCTTGGGGCAGGTTTCAGGGAACACTGAAGCTTTCTTT CASSLGQVSGNTEAFF
NA NA TRBJ2-7 TRBV5-1 TGCGCCAGCAGCTTGGTAATCCCACCTGCAAGCGGCTACGAGCAGTACTTC CASSLVIPPASGYEQYF
TRBD1 NA TRBJ1-3 TRBV27 TGTGCCAGCAGCGACAGGGGCTCTGGAAACACCATATATTTT CASSDRGSGNTIYF
TRBD1 NA TRBJ1-3 TRBV28 TGTGCCAGCACCATACCGGGACAGGGGATTAGGAACACCATATATTTT CASTIPGQGIRNTIYF
TRBD1 NA TRBJ1-2 TRBV28 TGTGCCAGCAGCCCCGGCACAGGGGACGGCTACACCTTC CASSPGTGDGYTF
TRBD1 NA TRBJ1-3 TRBV24-1 TGTGCCACCAGCACCAGGGGGCCACCCTCTGGAAACACCATATATTTT CATSTRGPPSGNTIYF
NA NA TRBJ2-7 TRBV20-1 TGCAGTGCTAGTACCGGGGGAAGCTCCTACGAGCAGTACTTC CSASTGGSSYEQYF
NA NA TRBJ1-2 TRBV28 TGTGCCAGCAGTTTCTCAGGGCTGGGAGGCTACACCTTC CASSFSGLGGYTF
TRBD1 NA TRBJ2-7 TRBV11-1 TGTGCCAGCAGCGCGGGACAGGGCTACGAGCAGTACTTC CASSAGQGYEQYF
NA NA TRBJ1-5 TRBV28 TGTGCCAGCAGGGGGTCGGGGGGCGGAGGTCAGCCCCAGCATTTT CASRGSGGGGQPQHF
TRBD1 few TRBJ2-7 TRBV12-5 TGTGCTAGTGGTTTGGGACTCAACGTGGGACAGGGGCTCTACGAGCAGTACTTC CASGLGLNVGQGLYEQYF
NA NA TRBJ2-5 TRBV19 TGTGCCAGTAGTGCACCCAGGAAAGAGACCCAGTACTTC CASSAPRKETQYF
NA NA TRBJ2-5 TRBV5-1 TGCGCCAGCAGCTTGGTACCTAAAGAGACCCAGTACTTC CASSLVPKETQYF
TRBD1 NA TRBJ1-1 TRBV10-3 TGTGCCACGAGGGACCGGGACAGGGCCGAAGCTTTCTTT CATRDRDRAEAFF
NA few TRBJ2-5 TRBV10-3 TGTGCCATCAGCACACCAAGGGGGCAAGAGACCCAGTACTTC CAISTPRGQETQYF
NA NA TRBJ2-1 TRBV6-2/TRBV6-3 TGTGCCAGCAGTTACGCCCAGCGCTCCTACAATGAGCAGTTCTTC CASSYAQRSYNEQFF
TRBD1 NA TRBJ2-3 TRBV28 TGTGCCACCGGGATTGGGACAGGGGGCGCGGATACGCAGTATTTT CATGIGTGGADTQYF
TRBD1 NA TRBJ1-6 TRBV2 TGTGCCAGGGACAGGGGGAGTAATTCACCCCTCCACTTT CARDRGSNSPLHF
TRBD2 NA TRBJ2-5 TRBV7-9 TGTGCCAGCAGCTTAGCTGGCCTAGCGGAGACTAAAGAGACCCAGTACTTC CASSLAGLAETKETQYF
NA NA TRBJ1-2 TRBV21-1 TGTGCCAGCAGCAGCGCAGGGACAGGGATTAACTATGGCTACACCTTC CASSSAGTGINYGYTF
NA once TRBJ1-2 TRBV7-2 TGTGCCAGCAGCTCGCAGTACTATGGCTACACCTTC CASSSQYYGYTF
TRBD1 NA TRBJ1-2 TRBV19 TGTGCCAGTAGTTTCCCGACAGGGGGCTACACCTTC CASSFPTGGYTF